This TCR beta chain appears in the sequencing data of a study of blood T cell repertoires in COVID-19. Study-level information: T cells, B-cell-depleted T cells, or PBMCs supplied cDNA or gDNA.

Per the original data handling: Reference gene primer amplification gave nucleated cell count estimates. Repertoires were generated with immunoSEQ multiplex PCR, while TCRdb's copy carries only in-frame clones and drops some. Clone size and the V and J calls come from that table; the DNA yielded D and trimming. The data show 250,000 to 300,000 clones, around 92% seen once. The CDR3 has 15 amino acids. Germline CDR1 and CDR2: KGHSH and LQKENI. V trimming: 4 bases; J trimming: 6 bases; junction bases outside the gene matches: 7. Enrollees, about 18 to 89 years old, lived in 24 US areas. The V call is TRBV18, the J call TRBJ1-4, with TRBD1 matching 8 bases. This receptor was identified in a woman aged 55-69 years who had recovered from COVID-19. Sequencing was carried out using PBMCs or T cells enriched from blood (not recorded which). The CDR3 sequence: CASSLTRGLDEKLFF. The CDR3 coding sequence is TGTGCCAGCTCACTTACCAGGGGGCTGGATGAAAAACTGTTTTTT.